The rows below give T cell receptor beta chains drawn from one sample of a study of cytomegalovirus exposure and HLA in healthy donors. Method: immunoSEQ multiplex PCR; TCRdb's copy keeps in-frame clones and lacks some. The repertoire holds 100,000 to 150,000 clones, with 74% as singletons. Sequencing used PBMCs. Receptors were obtained from a woman aged 45-65 years in good health and CMV-seropositive. The CDR3 runs from the conserved cysteine through the conserved F or W. The order of the fields is J gene, D gene, V gene, clone size, CDR3 DNA, CDR3 protein. The D gene is left open where the match is weak. Expanded clones get a size class; other rows say once, few or many, or leave the size out.

J: TRBJ1-5; D: TRBD1; V: TRBV6-1; size: few; DNA: TGTGCCAGCTTCCACAGGGGGGCGGATCAGCCCCAGCATTTT; CDR3: CASFHRGADQPQHF
J: TRBJ1-5; D: NA; V: TRBV29-1; size: NA; DNA: TGCAGCGTTGGCACAGGAAATCAGCCCCAGCATTTT; CDR3: CSVGTGNQPQHF
J: TRBJ2-1; D: TRBD1; V: TRBV28; size: few; DNA: TGTGCCAGCAGTTCGCCAGGGGGTTCACTCCATGAGCAGTTCTTC; CDR3: CASSSPGGSLHEQFF
J: TRBJ2-7; D: TRBD1; V: TRBV2; size: NA; DNA: TGTGCCAGCAAAGGTGGGACAGGGTCCTACAAGCAGTACTTC; CDR3: CASKGGTGSYKQYF
J: TRBJ1-3; D: NA; V: TRBV5-1; size: once; DNA: TGCGCCAGCAGCCTGTACGGGTTAGGTGGAAACACCATATATTTT; CDR3: CASSLYGLGGNTIYF
J: TRBJ1-2; D: NA; V: TRBV5-1; size: few; DNA: TGCGCCAGCAGCTGGGGGGACGCTGGAGGCTACACCTTC; CDR3: CASSWGDAGGYTF
J: TRBJ1-2; D: TRBD1; V: TRBV5-1; size: NA; DNA: TGCGCCAGCAGCCCCGGGACAGGGTCTAACTATGGCTACACCTTC; CDR3: CASSPGTGSNYGYTF
J: TRBJ1-3; D: NA; V: TRBV6-5; size: NA; DNA: TGTGCCAGCAGTCGGGACACGGGAAACACCATATATTTT; CDR3: CASSRDTGNTIYF
J: TRBJ2-1; D: TRBD2; V: TRBV15; size: NA; DNA: TGTGCCACCAGCAGACCCCAGATAGCGGGGGGGCGGGGCAATGAGCAGTTCTTC; CDR3: CATSRPQIAGGRGNEQFF
J: TRBJ2-7; D: TRBD2; V: TRBV7-9; size: NA; DNA: TGTGCCAGCAGTCACCAAACGGGACTAGCCTTCTACGAGCAGTACTTC; CDR3: CASSHQTGLAFYEQYF
J: TRBJ1-2; D: NA; V: TRBV5-6; size: NA; DNA: TGTGCCAGCAGCTTCGGACAGACTAACTATGGCTACACCTTC; CDR3: CASSFGQTNYGYTF
J: TRBJ2-3; D: NA; V: TRBV6-5; size: few; DNA: TGTGCCAGCAGTCGACAGTCCACAGATACGCAGTATTTT; CDR3: CASSRQSTDTQYF
J: TRBJ1-4; D: NA; V: TRBV18; size: NA; DNA: TGTGCCAGCTCACCAGGGAGGGGTCAGAATGAAAAACTGTTTTTT; CDR3: CASSPGRGQNEKLFF
J: TRBJ2-2; D: TRBD1; V: TRBV5-4; size: NA; DNA: TGTGCCAGCAGCGGCAACAGGGGGCTGGGGAACACCGGGGAGCTGTTTTTT; CDR3: CASSGNRGLGNTGELFF
J: TRBJ2-7; D: NA; V: TRBV19; size: NA; DNA: TGTGCCAGTAGTATAGATTACGCGCTGTCCTACGAGCAGTACTTC; CDR3: CASSIDYALSYEQYF
J: TRBJ2-4; D: NA; V: TRBV6-5; size: NA; DNA: TGTGCCAGCAGTTACTTGACAGAAAACATTCAGTACTTC; CDR3: CASSYLTENIQYF
J: TRBJ1-5; D: NA; V: TRBV15; size: NA; DNA: TGTGCCACCAGCAGAGACAGTAACAATCAGCCCCAGCATTTT; CDR3: CATSRDSNNQPQHF
J: TRBJ1-3; D: NA; V: TRBV9; size: NA; DNA: TGTGCCAGCAGCGTAGACCCGGGGGGTCAGGTGGGAAACACCATATATTTT; CDR3: CASSVDPGGQVGNTIYF
J: TRBJ2-7; D: NA; V: TRBV19; size: NA; DNA: TGTGCCAGTAGTGTTGGGGGCCTGGGCGAGCAGTACTTC; CDR3: CASSVGGLGEQYF
J: TRBJ1-5; D: NA; V: TRBV6-6; size: NA; DNA: TGTGCCAGCAGCCCTTTTGCGGAGTCCCAGCATTTT; CDR3: CASSPFAESQHF
J: TRBJ1-2; D: TRBD1; V: TRBV7-2; size: NA; DNA: TGTGCCAGCAGCCCAGGGGGCGATGGCTATGGCTACACCTTC; CDR3: CASSPGGDGYGYTF
J: TRBJ1-5; D: NA; V: TRBV6-6; size: few; DNA: TGTGCCAGCAGTTACTCGAGGGATCAGCCCCAGCATTTT; CDR3: CASSYSRDQPQHF
J: TRBJ2-1; D: TRBD2; V: TRBV29-1; size: NA; DNA: TGCAGCGTCCTGCGGGGGGTATTCTTACTGAGCTCCTACAATGAGCAGTTCTTC; CDR3: CSVLRGVFLLSSYNEQFF
J: TRBJ2-1; D: TRBD2; V: TRBV29-1; size: NA; DNA: TGCAGCGCGTCAGCGGGGGGTTTCTACAATGAGCAGTTCTTC; CDR3: CSASAGGFYNEQFF
J: TRBJ1-3; D: NA; V: TRBV7-2; size: NA; DNA: TGTGCCAGCAGCGTGGATGCACTTACTATTGGAAACACCATATATTTT; CDR3: CASSVDALTIGNTIYF
J: TRBJ2-6; D: NA; V: TRBV5-6; size: NA; DNA: TGTGCCAGCAGCCGTTCTTTGAGTTCTGGGGCCAACGTCCTGACTTTC; CDR3: CASSRSLSSGANVLTF
J: TRBJ2-7; D: TRBD1; V: TRBV6-6; size: NA; DNA: TGTGCCAGCGATGGGACAGGGTACTCCTACGAGCAGTACTTC; CDR3: CASDGTGYSYEQYF
J: TRBJ1-2; D: TRBD1; V: TRBV19; size: few; DNA: TGTGCCAGTAGTGGACAGGGTGTTAACTATGGCTACACCTTC; CDR3: CASSGQGVNYGYTF
J: TRBJ2-5; D: TRBD2; V: TRBV6-1; size: NA; DNA: TGTGCCAGCAGTGGGCAGCGGGGGGATACTCAGTACTTC; CDR3: CASSGQRGDTQYF
J: TRBJ2-4; D: TRBD1; V: TRBV27; size: NA; DNA: TGTGCCAGCAGTTTATTGGGACAGGGGGCCAAAAACATTCAGTACTTC; CDR3: CASSLLGQGAKNIQYF
J: TRBJ1-4; D: TRBD1; V: TRBV7-9; size: NA; DNA: TGTTCCAGCAGCTTACGACAGGGGGCGGAAAAACTGTTTTTT; CDR3: CSSSLRQGAEKLFF
J: TRBJ1-2; D: TRBD1; V: TRBV9; size: once; DNA: TGTGCCAGCAGCGTAGTGACAGGGTATGGCTACACCTTC; CDR3: CASSVVTGYGYTF
J: TRBJ2-4; D: TRBD2; V: TRBV2; size: NA; DNA: TGTGCCAGCAGTGCAAGCGGGGGGGGAAAAAACATTCAGTACTTC; CDR3: CASSASGGGKNIQYF
J: TRBJ1-5; D: NA; V: TRBV10-3; size: NA; DNA: TGCGCCAGCACGGTCGGTAGCAATCAGCCCCAGCATTTT; CDR3: CASTVGSNQPQHF
J: TRBJ2-7; D: NA; V: TRBV5-5; size: NA; DNA: TGTGCCAGCAGCACCCGGCAGGGGATCTCCTACGAGCAGTACTTC; CDR3: CASSTRQGISYEQYF
J: TRBJ1-1; D: NA; V: TRBV18; size: NA; DNA: TGTGCCAGCTCACCGAGAGTGGACACTGAAGCTTTCTTT; CDR3: CASSPRVDTEAFF
J: TRBJ2-5; D: TRBD2; V: TRBV6-5; size: NA; DNA: TGTGCCAGCAGTTACCACGGGGGGGCTCAAGAGACCCAGTACTTC; CDR3: CASSYHGGAQETQYF
J: TRBJ1-4; D: NA; V: TRBV7-9; size: NA; DNA: TGTGCCAGCAGCTTAGAGGAGGATCTGGGAAATGAAAAACTGTTTTTT; CDR3: CASSLEEDLGNEKLFF
J: TRBJ2-2; D: TRBD1; V: TRBV11-2; size: NA; DNA: TGTGCCAGCAGCCCAGGGACAGGGAACACCGGGGAGCTGTTTTTT; CDR3: CASSPGTGNTGELFF
J: TRBJ2-2; D: NA; V: TRBV28; size: few; DNA: TGTGCCAGCAGTTTCTATACCGGGGAGCTGTTTTTT; CDR3: CASSFYTGELFF
J: TRBJ2-7; D: NA; V: TRBV9; size: few; DNA: TGTGCCAGCAGCGTAACACCAATTGCCTACGAGCAGTACTTC; CDR3: CASSVTPIAYEQYF
J: TRBJ1-6; D: NA; V: TRBV4-1; size: NA; DNA: TGCGCCAGCAGCCCCTGGACAAAATATAATTCACCCCTCCACTTT; CDR3: CASSPWTKYNSPLHF
J: TRBJ1-1; D: TRBD1; V: TRBV5-1; size: NA; DNA: TGCGCCAGCAGCTTGGGAGGGGGCGCGAACACTGAAGCTTTCTTT; CDR3: CASSLGGGANTEAFF
J: TRBJ2-5; D: TRBD1; V: TRBV5-1; size: NA; DNA: TGCGCCAGCAAAGACAGGGGGGTGTTTCTGGAGACCCAGTACTTC; CDR3: CASKDRGVFLETQYF
J: TRBJ2-3; D: TRBD1; V: TRBV4-1; size: NA; DNA: TGCGCCAGCAGCGACAGGGGGGGGGCAATCAAAGATACGCAGTATTTT; CDR3: CASSDRGGAIKDTQYF
J: TRBJ1-4; D: TRBD1; V: TRBV7-9; size: NA; DNA: TGTGCCAGCAGCGAGGGACAGGGTGGGGAAAAACTGTTTTTT; CDR3: CASSEGQGGEKLFF
J: TRBJ2-7; D: TRBD1; V: TRBV5-1; size: NA; DNA: TGCGCCAGCAGCTCCGGGACAGGGGGGCTCGAGCAGTACTTC; CDR3: CASSSGTGGLEQYF
J: TRBJ1-2; D: TRBD1; V: TRBV5-1; size: NA; DNA: TGCGCCAGCAGCTTCGGGGACAGGGGGCCGACGGGCTACACCTTC; CDR3: CASSFGDRGPTGYTF
J: TRBJ2-5; D: NA; V: TRBV28; size: NA; DNA: TGTGCCAGCAGGACGGTGACAGGCCAGGCGGACTTC; CDR3: CASRTVTGQADF
J: TRBJ2-7; D: NA; V: TRBV2; size: NA; DNA: TGTGCCAGCAATGGAGACCGGGACACAGGAACTTACGAGCAGTACTTC; CDR3: CASNGDRDTGTYEQYF
J: TRBJ2-6; D: NA; V: TRBV5-1; size: NA; DNA: TGCGCCAGCAGCCAAAGGAGGGTCTCTGGGGCCAACGTCCTGACTTTC; CDR3: CASSQRRVSGANVLTF
J: TRBJ1-2; D: NA; V: TRBV7-9; size: NA; DNA: TGTTCCAGCAGCTTTCCCTCAGACTATGGCTACACCTTC; CDR3: CSSSFPSDYGYTF
J: TRBJ2-1; D: TRBD2; V: TRBV6-5; size: NA; DNA: TGTGCCAGCAGTTGGGGACTATCCCGAATGGAGCAGTTCTTC; CDR3: CASSWGLSRMEQFF
J: TRBJ2-7; D: TRBD1; V: TRBV27; size: NA; DNA: TGTGCCAGCAGTGTCGGGGACAGCTCCTACGAGCAGTACTTC; CDR3: CASSVGDSSYEQYF
J: TRBJ2-1; D: NA; V: TRBV20-1; size: NA; DNA: TGCAGTGCGCAACTATACAATGAGCAGTTCTTC; CDR3: CSAQLYNEQFF
J: TRBJ1-2; D: NA; V: TRBV5-6; size: NA; DNA: TGTGCCAGCAGCACCCCGCGGCAGGGGTATGGCTACACCTTC; CDR3: CASSTPRQGYGYTF
J: TRBJ2-7; D: NA; V: TRBV11-2; size: NA; DNA: TGTGCCAGCAGCTTATTGGCCCCGGGCCAGGGTGTCTCCGAGCAGTACTTC; CDR3: CASSLLAPGQGVSEQYF